The clone carrying this T cell receptor (beta chain) showed up just a few times. Its specificity is unknown. From roughly 400 ng of RNA, a library with molecular barcoded alpha/delta and beta/gamma adaptors was made. Each CDR3 protein gets one entry after TCRdb re-called the reads with MiXCR. Seen here are more than 70,000 distinct CDR3 sequences, 20% to 25% observed once, and the top ten hold roughly an eighth. The data derive from a study of read filtering for tumor transcriptome and immune sequencing. The overall study: TCR-mapped reads were about 3.5 to 10.27 million with IR-seq versus roughly 75 to 1,300 with RNA-seq. Study results and caveats: This fraction held mixed bone marrow immune cells after CD138-negative sorting.

Sampling of bone marrow took place during active disease in every patient. CDR1 SEHNR and CDR2 FQNEAQ come from the germline V gene (reference sequence). CDR3 size: 13 residues. J lost 8 bases, V lost 5 bases, and 2 bases had no gene match. The specimen sequenced was a population of CD138-negative cells sorted from bone marrow. This clonotype was obtained from a donor at least 40 years old with multiple myeloma. This rearrangement joins TRBV7-9 to TRBJ1-4, with 10 bases that match TRBD1. CDR3 sequence (DNA): TGTGCCAGCAGCGACAGGGGGCGAGAAAAACTGTTTTTT. This encodes CASSDRGREKLFF.